The 32 T cell receptor beta chains in this list originate from one sample, sequenced in a study of blood T cell repertoires in COVID-19. Measured with immunoSEQ multiplex PCR; TCRdb has only the in-frame clones, and not every one. The sample has some 26,000 clones; over 60% are singletons. Sequencing was carried out using peripheral blood. The source is a woman of 80 years or more with acute or convalescent COVID-19.

V usage is TRBV9 and J usage is TRBJ1-3; 10 bases match TRBD1. Germline assignment: CDR1 SGDLS and CDR2 YYNGEE. J lost 9 bases, V lost 3 bases, and 6 bases had no gene match. The CDR3 consists of 14 residues. CDR3 residues: CASSGDRGDITIYF. The CDR3 DNA sequence: TGTGCCAGCAGCGGGGACAGGGGTGACATCACCATATATTTT.

The rearrangement uses TRBV7-3 and TRBJ2-1, with TRBD1 matching 8 bases. V lost 5 bases to trimming and J lost 4 bases; unmatched junction nucleotides: 10. The CDR3 runs 16 residues. Germline CDR1 and CDR2: SGHTA and FQGTGA. The CDR3 reads CASSPIQGAGYNEQFF. DNA of the CDR3: TGTGCCAGCAGCCCCATCCAGGGGGCAGGTTACAATGAGCAGTTCTTC. The full variable domain, in which reference TRBV7-3 and TRBJ2-1 provide the parts outside the CDR3, is GAGVSQTPSNKVTEKGKYVELRCDPISGHTALYWYRQSLGQGPEFLIYFQGTGAADDSGLPNDRFFAVRPEGSVSTLKIQRTERGDSAVYLCASSPIQGAGYNEQFFGPGTRLTVL.

This clone occurred a few times. The rearrangement joins TRBV18 to TRBJ2-2; D not resolved. Per germline, CDR1 KGHSH and CDR2 LQKENI. Trimming cost V 3 bases and J 4 bases, with 12 bases left between them. The CDR3 spans 15 residues. CDR3 sequence reads: CASSPPGRGTGELFF. The CDR3 DNA follows: TGTGCCAGCTCACCCCCGGGTAGAGGCACCGGGGAGCTGTTTTTT.

This clone was recorded many times. V is TRBV7-8 and J is TRBJ2-2; D is perhaps TRBD2 (5 bases). Germline lookup yields CDR1 SGHVS and CDR2 FQNEAQ. V dropped 7 bases and J dropped 1 base, with 13 bases sitting between them. The CDR3 extends over 15 amino acids. This chain's CDR3 is CASTTDGVNTGELFF. CDR3 in DNA: TGTGCCAGCACCACGGACGGGGTGAACACCGGGGAGCTGTTTTTT. Filled out from reference TRBV7-8 and TRBJ2-2, the complete variable domain reads GAGVSQSPRYKVAKRGQDVALRCDPISGHVSLFWYQQALGQGPEFLTYFQNEAQLDKSGLPSDRFFAERPEGSVSTLKIQRTQQEDSAVYLCASTTDGVNTGELFFGEGSRLTVL.

Only a few counts were recorded for this clone. The V call is TRBV9, the J call TRBJ2-2, with TRBD2 matching 9 bases. CDR1 and CDR2 (germline): SGDLS, YYNGEE. The CDR3 contains 17 residues. The junction had 8 bases not matched to a gene; V was cut back by 4 bases and J by 1 base. This CDR3 is CASSSTQTSGNTGELFF. DNA for the CDR3: TGTGCCAGCAGCTCCACCCAGACTAGCGGGAACACCGGGGAGCTGTTTTTT.

The V gene is TRBV5-6, the J gene TRBJ2-1, with 7 bases that match TRBD2. Losses at the gene ends were 0 bases for V and 0 bases for J; bases not matched to a gene: 3. Germline values: CDR1 SGHDT, CDR2 YYEEEE. The CDR3 length is 16 residues. The CDR3 DNA reads as TGTGCCAGCAGCTTGGCTTGGGGGGGCTCCTACAATGAGCAGTTCTTC. Amino acids: CASSLAWGGSYNEQFF.

This clone was detected a few times. The rearrangement uses TRBV6-5 and TRBJ2-7, with D possibly being TRBD1 (6 bases). V lost 0 bases and J lost 4, with 13 bases in between. Germline CDR1 MNHEY, CDR2 SVGAGI. There are 15 residues in the CDR3. CDR3 in DNA: TGTGCCAGCAGTTACTCACCACAGGGTGGTTACGAGCAGTACTTC. Translation gives CASSYSPQGGYEQYF.

This clone appeared a few times. The V and J genes are TRBV21-1 and TRBJ2-4; TRBD1 was called by the table and not checked on the DNA. TRBV21-1 is a documented pseudogene. The CDR3 length is 17 residues. CDR3: CASSKGSRALSKNIQYF. DNA of the CDR3: TGTGCCAGCAGCAAAGGAAGCAGGGCCCTGTCTAAAAACATTCAGTACTTC.

This clone was detected once. The chain carries TRBV7-9 and TRBJ2-7; D may be TRBD2 (6 bases). Germline CDR1 is SEHNR and CDR2 is FQNEAQ (reference sequence). The V end was cut by 4 bases, the J end by 2 bases, with 12 bases between. The CDR3 covers 14 residues. CDR3 in amino acids: CASSSGTRPYEQYF. As DNA, the CDR3 is TGTGCCAGCAGCTCCGGGACTCGACCCTACGAGCAGTACTTC.

This clone was found once. This chain joins TRBV18 and TRBJ1-2; TRBD1 agrees at 10 bases. CDR3 length: 15 amino acids. The J segment lost 8 bases and the V segment lost 2 bases, leaving 8 bases of the junction unmatched. Looked up from germline, CDR1 is KGHSH and CDR2 is LQKENI. CDR3 bases: TGTGCCAGCTCACCAACCGGACAGGGGGGAAACGGCTACACCTTC. Protein sequence: CASSPTGQGGNGYTF.

The chain is built from TRBV6-5 and TRBJ1-2, with 7 bases lining up with TRBD1. Losses at the gene ends were 5 bases for V and 5 bases for J; bases not matched to a gene: 5. The CDR3 totals 13 residues. CDR1 is MNHEY, CDR2 SVGAGI, per germline. CDR3 residues: CASSLRDRYGYTF. The CDR3 bases are TGTGCCAGCAGTCTGAGGGACAGATATGGCTACACCTTC.

This sequence joins TRBV29-1 and TRBJ1-1; D remains unclear. Germline CDR1 is SQVTM and CDR2 is ANQGSEA. The length of the CDR3 is 13 residues. The V gene lost 2 bases and the J gene lost 8 bases, with 15 bases spanning the gap. Written as DNA, the CDR3 is TGCAGCGTTGAACTTCAGAGGGCCGGGGAAGCTTTCTTT. It yields the protein CSVELQRAGEAFF.

The CDR3 DNA sequence: TGTGCCAGCACGAAGGCAGGCAGCAATCAGCCCCAGCATTTT. It is translated as CASTKAGSNQPQHF. J is TRBJ1-5 and V is TRBV28; no reliable D call. CDR3 length: 14 residues. Germline V CDR1 and CDR2: MDHEN, SYDVKM. Trimming cost V 7 bases and J 1 base, with 11 bases left between them.

Concerning this clone itself: At one end the junction does not follow the germline gene, possibly because of a read error. This chain joins TRBV27 and TRBJ1-6; no firm D call. Germline CDR1 is MNHEY and CDR2 is SMNVEV (reference sequence). The CDR3 loop spans 13 amino acids. As DNA, the CDR3 is TGTGCCATCAGTTTATACCTCAGTTCACCCCTCCTCTTT. Translating it yields CAISLYLSSPLLF.

This chain links TRBV7-8 with TRBJ1-2, with D unclear. Between the trimmed V and J ends, which lost 1 base and 8 bases, there was a span of 14 bases. Germline assignment: CDR1 SGHVS and CDR2 FQNEAQ. The CDR3 runs 14 residues. The CDR3 nucleotides are TGTGCCAGCAGCTTAGACGAACAAAAGAGGGGCTACACCTTC. Protein product: CASSLDEQKRGYTF. The variable domain in full, with the rest retrieved from reference TRBV7-8 and TRBJ1-2, is GAGVSQSPRYKVAKRGQDVALRCDPISGHVSLFWYQQALGQGPEFLTYFQNEAQLDKSGLPSDRFFAERPEGSVSTLKIQRTQQEDSAVYLCASSLDEQKRGYTFGSGTRLTVV.

The chain has TRBV28 and TRBJ1-1, with a tentative D call TRBD1 (6 bases). The V gene lost 0 bases and the J gene lost 7 bases, with 12 bases spanning the gap. Germline lookup yields CDR1 MDHEN and CDR2 SYDVKM. This CDR3 spans 14 amino acids. This CDR3 reads CASSLWAGAGEAFF. The CDR3 nucleotides are TGTGCCAGCAGTTTATGGGCGGGGGCAGGTGAAGCTTTCTTT.

The chain is built from TRBV7-2 and TRBJ1-1; TRBD1 matches 7 bases. This CDR3 has 12 amino acids. The ends lost 3 bases at V and 11 bases at J; junction bases unmatched: 6. CDR1 and CDR2 from the germline V gene are SGHTA and FQGNSA. CDR3 amino acids: CASSFLETGAFF. CDR3 DNA sequence: TGTGCCAGCAGCTTCTTGGAGACAGGGGCTTTCTTT.

The rearrangement uses TRBV4-1 and TRBJ2-1; 11 positions match TRBD2. V was pared by 3 bases and J by 4 bases, with 8 bases of the junction left unmatched. Germline CDR1 reads MGHRA; CDR2 reads YSYEKL. The CDR3 totals 17 residues. The CDR3 sequence is CASSHPFGTSGYNEQFF. The CDR3 DNA is TGCGCCAGCAGCCATCCATTCGGGACTAGCGGATACAATGAGCAGTTCTTC.

This clone has only a few counts. The chain uses TRBV2 and TRBJ2-1, with no clear D. From germline, CDR1 is SNHLY and CDR2 FYNNEI. Trimming removed 7 bases from V and 5 bases from J, with 15 bases in between. This CDR3 is built from 14 residues. CDR3: CASTQDTTNNEQFF. CDR3 sequence (DNA): TGTGCCAGCACTCAGGATACAACCAACAATGAGCAGTTCTTC.

CDR3 sequence reads: CASARDRVNNEQFF. Here the CDR3 DNA reads TGTGCCAGCGCCCGGGACAGGGTAAACAATGAGCAGTTCTTC. The chain links TRBV5-4 to TRBJ2-1; 9 bases align to TRBD1. Germline loops: CDR1 SGHNT, CDR2 YYREEE (reference sequence). The CDR3 consists of 14 residues. The V segment lost 7 bases and the J segment 5 bases; nucleotides outside the gene matches: 7.

This clone was seen a few times. V and J are TRBV27 and TRBJ1-2; TRBD1 agrees at 8 bases. J gave up 3 bases and V 0 bases, and 6 bases lay outside the gene matches. Germline-derived CDR1 and CDR2 are MNHEY and SMNVEV (reference sequence). This CDR3 spans 16 amino acids. The CDR3 reads CASSLSSQGAYYGYTF. Here the CDR3 DNA reads TGTGCCAGCAGTTTATCGAGTCAGGGGGCCTACTATGGCTACACCTTC.

This clone was counted a few times. J is TRBJ2-5 and V is TRBV5-1, with 10 bases lining up with TRBD2. Trimming at V came to 3 bases and at J to 7 bases, leaving 12 bases not matched to a gene. In germline, CDR1 is SGHRS, CDR2 YFSETQ. The CDR3 is made up of 16 amino acids. CDR3 nucleotide sequence: TGCGCCAGCAGCTCCCCGAGCGGGGGGGCAGGAGGGACCCAGTACTTC. Amino acids: CASSSPSGGAGGTQYF. Looking up the rest from reference TRBV5-1 and TRBJ2-5 gives the full variable domain: KAGVTQTPRYLIKTRGQQVTLSCSPISGHRSVSWYQQTPGQGLQFLFEYFSETQRNKGNFPGRFSGRQFSNSRSEMNVSTLELGDSALYLCASSSPSGGAGGTQYFGPGTRLLVL.

The CDR3 sequence: CASTSRAAGASPLHF. The CDR3, as DNA: TGTGCCAGCACGTCCAGGGCAGCGGGAGCTTCACCCCTCCACTTT. This chain links TRBV2 with TRBJ1-6; D possibly corresponds to TRBD1 (5 bases). The CDR3 extends over 15 amino acids. The germline V and J ends were trimmed by 7 bases and 9 bases, with 19 bases remaining between them. Germline assignment: CDR1 SNHLY and CDR2 FYNNEI.

The rearrangement joins TRBV24-1 to TRBJ2-2; 8 bases fit TRBD1. The CDR3 sequence is 17 residues long. Losses at the gene ends were 2 bases for V and 7 bases for J; bases not matched to a gene: 11. CDR1 and CDR2 from the germline V gene are KGHDR and SFDVKD. The DNA of the CDR3 is TGTGCCACCAGTGATTCAGGCCAGGGGGCTTGGGACGGGGAGCTGTTTTTT. Amino acids: CATSDSGQGAWDGELFF.

The V call is TRBV4-3, the J call TRBJ1-1, with D unclear. With 4 bases removed from V and 1 base from J, the gap between germline ends came to 10 bases. There are 14 residues in the CDR3. CDR1 LGHNA and CDR2 YSLEER come from the germline V gene. CDR3 sequence (DNA): TGCGCCAGCAGCCCAAGTTGGCAGAACACTGAAGCTTTCTTT. It codes for CASSPSWQNTEAFF.

The chain employs TRBV2 and TRBJ1-1; D remains ambiguous. Per germline, CDR1 SNHLY and CDR2 FYNNEI. V shed 6 bases and J shed 4 bases, with 9 bases lying between them. This CDR3 has 12 amino acids. CDR3 bases: TGTGCCAGCAGGGCTGAGGTCACTGAAGCTTTCTTT. This encodes CASRAEVTEAFF.

The CDR3 DNA is TGTGCCAGCAGCTTGGCGCCAGGAGGGACAGATACGCAGTATTTT. Its translation: CASSLAPGGTDTQYF. V is TRBV5-4 and J is TRBJ2-3; a possible D gene is TRBD2 (6 bases). V was clipped by 0 bases and J by 3 bases, with 11 bases between them. From germline, CDR1 is SGHNT and CDR2 YYREEE (reference sequence). The CDR3 runs 15 residues.

V gene TRBV3-1 (or the pseudogene TRBV3-2) combines with J gene TRBJ1-1; unclear D gene. Germline CDR1 LGHDT, CDR2 YNNKEL (reference sequence). The CDR3 is 14 amino acids. V shed 2 bases and J shed 3 bases, with 10 bases lying between them. CDR3 residues: CASSQLGGDTEAFF. Written as DNA, the CDR3 is TGTGCCAGCAGCCAACTGGGCGGGGACACTGAAGCTTTCTTT.

The rearrangement joins TRBV6-5 to TRBJ1-6; 8 nucleotides line up with TRBD1. The CDR3 loop spans 15 amino acids. CDR1 MNHEY and CDR2 SVGAGI come from the germline V gene. V shed 5 bases, J shed 6 bases, and the junction held 6 bases outside the gene matches. CDR3 amino acids: CASSTGGGFNSPLHF. CDR3 sequence (DNA): TGTGCCAGCAGTACAGGGGGTGGGTTTAATTCACCCCTCCACTTT.

This clone has more than one count but fewer than ten. The chain is built from TRBV5-6 and TRBJ2-5; TRBD2 agrees at 9 bases. V dropped 1 base and J dropped 5; count of bases not matched to a gene: 15. In germline, CDR1 is SGHDT, CDR2 YYEEEE. The CDR3 has 18 residues. The CDR3 region has the DNA TGTGCCAGCAGCTTGTTGGGACTAGCTCCGCCGGGTGAGGAGACCCAGTACTTC. It translates to CASSLLGLAPPGEETQYF.

This chain links TRBV5-1 with TRBJ1-2; D unresolved. CDR1 SGHRS and CDR2 YFSETQ come from the germline V gene. V lost 1 base, J lost 4 bases, and 14 bases lay in between. CDR3 length: 15 residues. For the CDR3, the DNA is TGCGCCAGCAGCTTGCGCGGAGGTGCGGGCTATGGCTACACCTTC. Translating it yields CASSLRGGAGYGYTF.

The chain is built from TRBV19 and TRBJ1-5; TRBD1 might be the D (6 bases). Germline loops: CDR1 LNHDA, CDR2 SQIVND (reference sequence). The CDR3 is made up of 14 amino acids. Trimming shortened V by 8 bases and J by 7 bases, and 18 bases separated the two germline ends. CDR3 bases: TGTGCCAGTGTGGAACAGGGAGCTAGCCAGCCCCAGCATTTT. It yields the protein CASVEQGASQPQHF.